A single sample gave rise to the 9 T cell receptor beta chains below, sequenced in a study of graft-versus-host responses after intestinal transplantation. Their cognate antigens are unknown. The table came from immunoSEQ multiplex PCR; TCRdb's copy has only in-frame clones and leaves some out. Of some 80,000 clones listed, around 90% were seen once; the top ten hold about 8%. The sample in question was unstimulated CD8+ T cells sorted from spleen or lymph node cells, obtained before transplant. These receptors all come from a human donor who was the organ donor for an intestinal transplant.

V is TRBV2 and J is TRBJ1-1, with a weak D call TRBD1 (5 bases). V gave up 6 bases and J gave up 11 bases, with 25 bases separating them. The CDR3 has 15 amino acids. The germline CDR1 and CDR2 sequences are SNHLY and FYNNEI. CDR3 DNA: TGTGCCAGCAGAGGAGGGCAGGGAACCCCCCCTTGGGCTTTCTTT. This encodes CASRGGQGTPPWAFF.

The chain recombines TRBV2 with TRBJ2-7; D could derive from TRBD1 or TRBD2 (5 bases each). V was cut by 7 bases and J by 12 bases, with 22 bases left in between. The germline V gene encodes CDR1 SNHLY and CDR2 FYNNEI. The CDR3 is made up of 13 amino acids. The DNA of the CDR3 is TGTGCCAGCAAAGACAGTTACACTAGAATGGGGTACTTC. This sequence encodes CASKDSYTRMGYF.

The chain joins TRBV7-2 to TRBJ1-1; TRBD1 matches 9 bases. The germline CDR1 and CDR2 sequences are SGHTA and FQGNSA. V shed 3 bases, J shed 11 bases, and the junction held 7 bases outside the gene matches. This CDR3 is built from 13 residues. This CDR3 is CASSFTGGVDAFF. CDR3 in DNA: TGTGCCAGCAGCTTCACAGGGGGCGTTGACGCTTTCTTT.

This chain uses TRBV7-9 with TRBJ1-1; 8 bases are shared with TRBD1. Germline V CDR1 and CDR2: SEHNR, FQNEAQ (reference sequence). The V and J ends lost 4 bases and 0 bases, in that order; junction bases with no gene match: 13. The CDR3 has 18 amino acids. This CDR3 reads CASSSPAGGHYLNTEAFF. CDR3 DNA sequence: TGTGCCAGCAGCTCACCAGCAGGGGGCCATTATCTGAACACTGAAGCTTTCTTT.

V is TRBV2 and J is TRBJ2-7, with 8 bases that match TRBD2. The CDR3 covers 13 residues. J lost 4 bases, V lost 7 bases, and 6 bases had no gene match. Germline CDR1 reads SNHLY; CDR2 reads FYNNEI. CDR3 sequence: CASTLAEKYEQYF. The CDR3 region has the DNA TGTGCCAGCACACTAGCGGAGAAATACGAGCAGTACTTC.

The chain carries TRBV9 and TRBJ2-1, with D possibly matching TRBD2 (6 bases). The CDR3 contains 18 residues. Germline-derived CDR1 and CDR2 are SGDLS and YYNGEE. V was trimmed by 3 bases and J by 0 bases, leaving 19 bases between them. CDR3 sequence: CASSAGNSGFSSYNEQFF. The CDR3 bases are TGTGCCAGCAGCGCGGGCAACAGCGGGTTTAGCTCCTACAATGAGCAGTTCTTC. Combining the CDR3 with reference TRBV9 and TRBJ2-1 gives the whole variable domain DSGVTQTPKHLITATGQRVTLRCSPRSGDLSVYWYQQSLDQGLQFLIQYYNGEERAKGNILERFSAQQFPDLHSELNLSSLELGDSALYFCASSAGNSGFSSYNEQFFGPGTRLTVL.

This clone has a single count. This chain connects TRBV13 to TRBJ2-7; D call uncertain. The CDR3 consists of 15 residues. V was shortened by 7 bases and J by 3 bases, with 19 bases between the two germline ends. CDR1 is PRHDT, CDR2 FYEKMQ, per germline (reference sequence). The CDR3 nucleotides are TGTGCCAGCACTTACCGGCTGGCCCCTCGCTACGAGCAGTACTTC. The encoded protein is CASTYRLAPRYEQYF.

The V gene is TRBV11-2, the J gene TRBJ2-3; D is uncertain. The CDR3 contains 15 residues. Germline CDR1 is SGHAT and CDR2 is FQNNGV. Trimming pared 1 base from V and 0 bases from J, leaving 8 bases between. The CDR3 is CASSLVRISTDTQYF. The CDR3 coding sequence is TGTGCCAGCAGCTTAGTACGGATTAGCACAGATACGCAGTATTTT.

J is TRBJ2-1 and V is TRBV12-5, with 13 bases that match TRBD2. The CDR3 is 17 amino acids. Germline CDR1 is LGHNT and CDR2 is FRNRAP. V lost 5 bases, J lost 8 bases, and 12 bases stayed unmatched. The CDR3 spells CASGLGLAGVSWDEQFF. In nucleotides, the CDR3 is TGTGCTAGTGGTCTAGGACTAGCGGGAGTATCGTGGGATGAGCAGTTCTTC.